This T cell receptor beta chain came from a study of regulatory T cells. General study findings and limits: Patient repertoires had restricted TRB V-J pairs and skewed V and J usage, most in Tregs. Hydrophobic residues at CDR3 positions 6 and 7 were enriched in conventional CD4+ T cells of CD3G-deficient patients.

With respect to this clone: The antigen remains undetermined.

Regulatory (CD25-high CD127-low) and conventional (CD25-low CD127-high) CD4+ T cells were sorted separately. Trimming stripped 5 bases from V and 0 bases from J, with 16 bases between. CDR1 is SGHVS, CDR2 FQNEAQ, per germline. The CDR3 consists of 16 residues. Amplification used 52 TRBV primers and 13 TRBJ primers. Sequencing used immunoSEQ multiplex PCR; TCRdb keeps in-frame clones, though not all of them. The sample comprises tens of thousands of clones, about 94% of which are singletons, and 0.75% to 1% rests with the top ten. This TCR was recovered from a child aged 2-15 years with CD3G deficiency. This chain links TRBV7-8 with TRBJ2-5; perhaps TRBD2 as D (5 bases). The sequenced material came from conventional CD4+ T cells sorted from blood. CDR3 coding DNA: TGTGCCAGCAGCAAAAGTTTCGGGGTGTACCAAGAGACCCAGTACTTC. It specifies CASSKSFGVYQETQYF.